These 15 T cell receptor beta chains share one sample of origin, sequenced in a study of T cell repertoires in cytomegalovirus infection. A single record per CDR3 protein comes from TCRdb applying MiXCR to the reads. The sample has some 150,000 distinct CDR3 sequences, around a quarter seen once. The specimen sequenced was PBMCs. The receptors here all came from a human donor in good health (CMV status not recorded). Some clones in this sample may be carry-over from other donors' samples.

This clonotype was observed a few times. V is TRBV15 and J is TRBJ1-5, with D perhaps TRBD1 (5 bases). V lost 7 bases to trimming and J lost 5 bases, with 15 bases between them. Germline CDR1 LNHNV, CDR2 YYDKDF (reference sequence). CDR3 length: 14 residues. Here the CDR3 DNA reads TGTGCCACCAACCCGGACATCGATGATCAGCCCCAGCATTTT. It yields the protein CATNPDIDDQPQHF.

The CDR3 reads CASSLGTGSEQYF. For the CDR3, the DNA is TGTGCCAGCAGCTTAGGGACAGGGAGCGAGCAGTACTTC. This chain joins TRBV7-9 and TRBJ2-7; 8 bases line up with TRBD1. Germline assignment: CDR1 SEHNR and CDR2 FQNEAQ (reference sequence). The CDR3 covers 13 residues. V was clipped by 1 base and J by 6 bases; unmatched bases: 2.

This clonotype was found a few times. This rearrangement joins TRBV12-3 or TRBV12-4 to TRBJ2-3; D uncertain. The CDR3 totals 12 residues. Trimming removed 6 bases at V and 6 bases at J, with 10 bases between. In nucleotides, the CDR3 is TGTGCCAGCAGCCCTAATTTGGATACGCAGTATTTT. It codes for CASSPNLDTQYF.

This chain joins TRBV5-6 and TRBJ2-7; possible D gene TRBD1, 5 bases. Trimming pared 4 bases from V and 2 bases from J, leaving 13 bases between. Germline V gene sequence: CDR1 SGHDT, CDR2 YYEEEE. The CDR3 extends over 14 amino acids. CDR3 protein: CASSRDQGTYEQYF. The CDR3 DNA reads TGTGCCAGCAGCCGAGATCAGGGTACCTACGAGCAGTACTTC.

This clonotype was detected a few times. This chain connects TRBV6-1 to TRBJ2-7, with D possibly TRBD2 on 6 matching bases. Germline CDR1 MNHNS, CDR2 SASEGT. This CDR3 region has 14 residues. V gave up 5 bases and J gave up 4 bases, with 15 bases separating them. The CDR3, as DNA: TGTGCCAGCAGTCACCGAGCGGGCCTATACGAGCAGTACTTC. It yields the protein CASSHRAGLYEQYF.

The rearrangement links TRBV20-1 to TRBJ2-1; the match to TRBD1 covers 7 bases. This CDR3 has 15 amino acids. J was trimmed by 3 bases and V by 1 base; bases with no gene match: 6. Per the germline V gene, CDR1 is DFQATT and CDR2 is SNEGSKA (reference sequence). Here the CDR3 reads CSARVRQGLYNEQFF. CDR3 DNA sequence: TGCAGTGCTAGAGTTCGACAGGGCCTCTACAATGAGCAGTTCTTC.

This chain uses TRBV12-3 or TRBV12-4 with TRBJ1-2; D gene uncertain. The CDR3 loop spans 16 amino acids. V dropped 3 bases and J dropped 2 bases, with 16 bases sitting between them. The CDR3 region is CASSFPELHINYGYTF. The DNA of the CDR3 is TGTGCCAGCAGTTTTCCGGAATTACATATCAACTATGGCTACACCTTC.

On this clonotype: One junction end disagrees with the germline gene, perhaps due to a read error. The rearrangement joins TRBV7-9 to TRBJ1-5; D unresolved. The CDR3 is 13 amino acids. Germline V gene lookup returns CDR1 SEHNR and CDR2 FQNEAQ (reference sequence). The CDR3 reads CVSSLAEDQPQHF. The CDR3 region has the DNA TGTGTCAGCAGCTTAGCGGAGGATCAGCCCCAGCATTTT.

The chain employs TRBV5-4 and TRBJ2-5; TRBD2 is a possible D gene (6 bases). Germline V gene lookup returns CDR1 SGHNT and CDR2 YYREEE (reference sequence). The CDR3 covers 16 residues. V lost 0 bases, J lost 2 bases, and 14 bases lay in between. CDR3 loop: CASSLGLARGQETQYF. In DNA form, the CDR3 reads TGTGCCAGCAGCTTGGGGCTAGCGCGGGGTCAAGAGACCCAGTACTTC.

This clonotype was recorded at least ten times. The rearrangement uses TRBV6-1 and TRBJ2-5; D is perhaps TRBD1 (6 bases). The CDR3 contains 13 residues. The germline V gene has CDR1 MNHNS and CDR2 SASEGT. Trimming left V 8 bases short and J 1 base short, with 11 bases between. CDR3 DNA sequence: TGTGCCAGCGGATGGACAGTCCAAGAGACCCAGTACTTC. It translates to CASGWTVQETQYF.

V is TRBV19 and J is TRBJ1-2; D possibly corresponds to TRBD1 (5 bases). The germline V gene has CDR1 LNHDA and CDR2 SQIVND (reference sequence). The V end was cut by 9 bases, the J end by 0 bases, with 11 bases between. This CDR3 region has 13 residues. DNA for the CDR3: TGTGCCAGCTGTGGGACTGCTAACTATGGCTACACCTTC. This translates into CASCGTANYGYTF.

To note about this clonotype: A single base separates this from a much larger clone, so it may be a read error. The rearrangement uses TRBV7-2 and TRBJ2-3, with D uncertain. The germline CDR1 and CDR2 sequences are SGHTA and FQGNSA. This CDR3 comprises 13 residues. CDR3 in DNA: TGTGCCAGCGGCTTGGGATTGCGAGATACGCAGTATTTT. This gives the protein CASGLGLRDTQYF. Supplemented by reference TRBV7-2 and TRBJ2-3, the full variable domain reads GAGVSQSPSNKVTEKGKDVELRCDPISGHTALYWYRQSLGQGLEFLIYFQGNSAPDKSGLPSDRFSAERTGGSVSTLTIQRTQQEDSAVYLCASGLGLRDTQYFGPGTRLTVL.

This clonotype has a count of ten or more. The chain uses TRBV7-2 and TRBJ2-2; 7 bases line up with TRBD1. Germline assignment: CDR1 SGHTA and CDR2 FQGNSA. The length of the CDR3 is 16 residues. With V trimmed by 2 bases and J by 2 bases, 5 bases remained unmatched. The CDR3 loop is CASSLQGTANTGELFF. For the CDR3, the DNA is TGTGCCAGCAGCTTACAAGGGACAGCTAACACCGGGGAGCTGTTTTTT.

This clonotype showed up many times. The chain couples TRBV11-2 to TRBJ1-1; tentative D call: TRBD1 (6 bases). V lost 5 bases, J lost 1 base, and 20 bases lay in between. Germline assignment: CDR1 SGHAT and CDR2 FQNNGV. The length of the CDR3 is 17 residues. CDR3 in DNA: TGTGCCAGCAGCCAACCCACAGGGCAGGTCTGGAACACTGAAGCTTTCTTT. It codes for CASSQPTGQVWNTEAFF. The variable domain in full, completed from reference TRBV11-2 and TRBJ1-1, reads EAGVAQSPRYKIIEKRQSVAFWCNPISGHATLYWYQQILGQGPKLLIQFQNNGVVDDSQLPKDRFSAERLKGVDSTLKIQPAKLEDSAVYLCASSQPTGQVWNTEAFFGQGTRLTVV.

This chain connects TRBV6-1 to TRBJ2-1; D ambiguous. V lost 7 bases and J 9 bases, leaving 16 bases between the germline ends. In germline, CDR1 is MNHNS, CDR2 SASEGT. This CDR3 has 13 amino acids. The CDR3 here is CASNGRVAPEQFF. The CDR3 DNA is TGTGCCAGCAACGGTAGAGTGGCACCTGAGCAGTTCTTC.